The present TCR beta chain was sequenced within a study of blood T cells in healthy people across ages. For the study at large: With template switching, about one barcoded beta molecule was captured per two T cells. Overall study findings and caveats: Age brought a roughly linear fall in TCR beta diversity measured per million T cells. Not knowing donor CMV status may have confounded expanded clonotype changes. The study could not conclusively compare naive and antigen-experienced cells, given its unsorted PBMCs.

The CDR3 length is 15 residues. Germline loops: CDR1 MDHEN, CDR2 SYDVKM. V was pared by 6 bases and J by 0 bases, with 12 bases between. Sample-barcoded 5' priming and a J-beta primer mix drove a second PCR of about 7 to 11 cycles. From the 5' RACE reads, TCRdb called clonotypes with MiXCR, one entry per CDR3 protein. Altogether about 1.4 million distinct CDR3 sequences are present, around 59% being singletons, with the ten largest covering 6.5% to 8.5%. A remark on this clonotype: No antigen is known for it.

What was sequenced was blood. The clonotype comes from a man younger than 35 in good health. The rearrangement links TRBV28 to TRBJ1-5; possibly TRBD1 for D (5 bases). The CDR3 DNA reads TGTGCCAGCAGACCCCGGGACTATAGCAATCAGCCCCAGCATTTT. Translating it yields CASRPRDYSNQPQHF. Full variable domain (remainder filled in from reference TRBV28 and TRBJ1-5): DVKVTQSSRYLVKRTGEKVFLECVQDMDHENMFWYRQDPGLGLRLIYFSYDVKMKEKGDIPEGYSVSREKKERFSLILESASTNQTSMYLCASRPRDYSNQPQHFGDGTRLSIL.